The present TCR beta chain was sequenced within a study of blood T cells in healthy people across ages. Through a sample-barcoded 5' primer and a J-beta primer mix, a second PCR was run for roughly 6 to 12 cycles. MiXCR, run by TCRdb on the 5' RACE reads, gives a single entry per CDR3 protein. The sample has about 1 million distinct CDR3 sequences; 40% to 55% are singletons. Total RNA, at least 5 micrograms per sample, came from PBMCs. This clonotype has a handful of counts. CDR3 size: 15 residues. Unmatched junction bases numbered 8, after V lost 6 bases and J lost 4 bases. Sequenced material: blood. This chain connects TRBV12-3 or TRBV12-4 to TRBJ2-2, with TRBD1 matching 7 bases. This clonotype was sampled from a woman aged 60 to 75 in good health. The CDR3 sequence is CASSLRQGGTGELFF. The CDR3 nucleotides read TGTGCCAGCAGCCTCAGACAGGGCGGCACCGGGGAGCTGTTTTTT.